A selection of T cell receptor beta chains follows, all from one sample in a study of T cell repertoires in cytomegalovirus infection. Antigens of these TCRs are unknown. TCRdb re-called the reads with MiXCR, one entry per CDR3 protein. The sample consists of just over 450,000 distinct CDR3 sequences, more than 40% of them appearing once. The sample here was cultured PBMCs, taken from culture after CMV antigen stimulation. The origin of the receptors is a human donor in good health (CMV status not recorded). Some clones in this sample may be carry-over from other donors' samples. Both conserved end residues are part of each CDR3. Each record gives: J gene, clone size, D gene, V gene, CDR3 DNA, CDR3 protein. A D gene is named only where the DNA matches it firmly. Clone size is given for some rows only: seen once, a few or many times, or a class if the clone is expanded.

>TRBJ1-1|NA|TRBD1|TRBV7-6
TGTGCCAGCAGACCCGAAAAGGCAGGGGGCTATGGGAACACTGAAGCTTTCTTT
CASRPEKAGGYGNTEAFF
>TRBJ2-5|once|NA|TRBV10-3
TGTGCCATCAGTGATTATGGGGGAGGTAGGGTCGAGACCCAGTACTTC
CAISDYGGGRVETQYF
>TRBJ2-5|NA|NA|TRBV7-2
TGTGCCAGCAGCCCCATTCTGGGCCAAGAGACCCAGTACTTC
CASSPILGQETQYF
>TRBJ2-1|NA|NA|TRBV6-8
TGTGCCAGCAGTTACTCTTGGGGAGTAGGTGTAAATGAGCAGTTCTTC
CASSYSWGVGVNEQFF
>TRBJ2-7|NA|NA|TRBV5-1
TGCGCCAGCAGCCTCGATGGGGGGCGGCTTATCCGCGAGCAGTACTTC
CASSLDGGRLIREQYF
>TRBJ2-1|NA|NA|TRBV9
TGTGCCAGCAGCCTCACAGGGTGGGAGTTGAATGAGCAGTTCTTC
CASSLTGWELNEQFF
>TRBJ2-2|NA|NA|TRBV2
TGTGCCAGCAGTGAACAGGGCCCGAACACCGGGGAGCTGTTTTTT
CASSEQGPNTGELFF
>TRBJ1-2|NA|NA|TRBV7-2
TGTGCCAGCAGCTCACGGGGGCAGCTCAGAAACTATGGCTACACCTTC
CASSSRGQLRNYGYTF
>TRBJ1-2|NA|NA|TRBV7-6
TGTGCCAGCAGCTCCGGGACTCCTCGTGGCTACACCTTC
CASSSGTPRGYTF
>TRBJ1-4|NA|NA|TRBV20-1
TGCAGTACTACCGATCGAGGGCCGGGAGAAAAACTGTTTTTT
CSTTDRGPGEKLFF
>TRBJ2-1|few|NA|TRBV7-8
TGTGCCAGCAGCCCGTCCCGGTTTGAATACAATGAGCAGTTCTTC
CASSPSRFEYNEQFF
>TRBJ1-1|NA|NA|TRBV29-1
TGCAGCGTTGATTCCGCTATGAACACTGAAGCTTTCTTT
CSVDSAMNTEAFF
>TRBJ2-7|few|NA|TRBV6-1
TGTGCCAGCATGCCCGGGGACCTTTTTTCCTACGAGCAGTACTTC
CASMPGDLFSYEQYF
>TRBJ2-6|NA|NA|TRBV14
TGTGCCAGCAGCCAAGATGCGGGGTCTGGGGCCAACGTCCTGACTTTC
CASSQDAGSGANVLTF
>TRBJ2-3|many|TRBD2|TRBV7-2
TGTGCCAGCAGCTTGGGGGGGTTTGAAGATACGCAGTATTTT
CASSLGGFEDTQYF
>TRBJ1-5|NA|NA|TRBV6-5
TGTGCCAGCAGAAAGGAGGGTTATCATCAGCCCCAGCATTTT
CASRKEGYHQPQHF
>TRBJ2-3|NA|NA|TRBV7-6
TGTGCCAGCAGCTCCCCCCCTCGAGGGGGATTGGATACGCAGTATTTT
CASSSPPRGGLDTQYF
>TRBJ2-7|NA|NA|TRBV28
TGTGCCAGCAAAACGGGGGTCTACGAGCAGTACTTC
CASKTGVYEQYF
>TRBJ2-1|once|NA|TRBV28
TGTGCCAGCAGTTTCTCGAGGGGAGAATACAATGAGCAGTTCTTC
CASSFSRGEYNEQFF
>TRBJ2-7|many|TRBD2|TRBV7-2
TGTGCCAGCAGCTTAGGAGGGAGGGCCTACGAGCAGTACTTC
CASSLGGRAYEQYF
>TRBJ1-2|many|NA|TRBV7-2
TGTGCCAGCAGCTTAGACCCGGGACTTAACTATGGCTACACCTTC
CASSLDPGLNYGYTF
>TRBJ2-1|NA|TRBD2|TRBV7-6
TGTGCCAGCAGCCCTGGGACTAGCGGGTTCCCCTTCCCTCCGGGCAATGAGCAGTTCTTC
CASSPGTSGFPFPPGNEQFF
>TRBJ2-1|NA|TRBD2|TRBV6-5
TGTGCCAGCAGTAGGGTAGCGGGAGTACCCGGTGAGCAGTTCTTC
CASSRVAGVPGEQFF
>TRBJ2-4|few|TRBD1|TRBV6-1
TGTGCCAGCAGTGCTGACAGGGGGCCGGTCATTCAGTACTTC
CASSADRGPVIQYF
>TRBJ1-1|NA|NA|TRBV7-6
TGTGCCAGCAGCTTATCGGGTTCTAAAGCTTTCTTT
CASSLSGSKAFF
>TRBJ1-2|few|NA|TRBV7-8
TGTGCCAGCAGCCCCGACCTAGAGTACTATGGCTACACCTTC
CASSPDLEYYGYTF
>TRBJ2-1|NA|NA|TRBV6-2/TRBV6-3
TGTGCCAGCACCCACTCCTACAATGAGCAGTTCTTC
CASTHSYNEQFF
>TRBJ2-7|NA|NA|TRBV11-2
TGTGCCAGCAGCCCCTTAGCGGCGCCGGGGGTGCGGGAGCAGTACTTC
CASSPLAAPGVREQYF
>TRBJ1-1|many|NA|TRBV7-2
TGTGCCAGCAGCTTGGTTCCCGCCGCTGCTGAAGCTTTCTTT
CASSLVPAAAEAFF
>TRBJ2-3|NA|NA|TRBV4-3
TGCGCCAGCAGCCAAGATGACCCCACAGATACGCAGTATTTT
CASSQDDPTDTQYF
>TRBJ2-7|NA|TRBD1|TRBV6-6
TGTGCCAGCAGTTACACCGGACAGGGTTCGGGCGAGCAGTACTTC
CASSYTGQGSGEQYF
>TRBJ2-1|NA|TRBD2|TRBV7-6
TGTGCCAGCAGCTTAGCAGCGGGGGTGTACTTCTTTGAGCAGTTCTTC
CASSLAAGVYFFEQFF
>TRBJ2-3|many|NA|TRBV7-2
TGTGCCAGCAGCTTGGTAGGGCCTCACACAGATACGCAGTATTTT
CASSLVGPHTDTQYF
>TRBJ2-5|few|TRBD2|TRBV10-3
TGTGCCATCAGTGAGTCCCGACTAGCGGGAGTGGTGACCCAGTACTTC
CAISESRLAGVVTQYF
>TRBJ1-6|few|TRBD1|TRBV11-2
TGTGCCAGCAGCCCGGGGACAGGCCATTCACCCCTCCACTTT
CASSPGTGHSPLHF
>TRBJ1-2|NA|NA|TRBV7-2
TGTGCCAGCAGCTTAGGCGGGGCCGTCTATGGCTACACCTTC
CASSLGGAVYGYTF
>TRBJ2-3|few|NA|TRBV7-2
TGTGCCAGCAGCTGGGACCTGCGCCTCACAGATACGCAGTATTTT
CASSWDLRLTDTQYF
>TRBJ1-1|NA|NA|TRBV4-1
TGCGCCAGCAGCCAAGATCCATTGAACACTGAAGCTTTCTTT
CASSQDPLNTEAFF
>TRBJ2-1|NA|NA|TRBV4-2
TGTGCCAGCAGCCAACAATATAGGGAGTTCTTC
CASSQQYREFF
>TRBJ2-3|few|NA|TRBV10-2
TGCGCCAGCAGTGAGTCGGCGGGCAGCATCACAGATACGCAGTATTTT
CASSESAGSITDTQYF
>TRBJ1-6|few|NA|TRBV12-3/TRBV12-4
TGTGCCAGCAGTTCCCTGGGGGGGGTTTCACCCCTCCACTTT
CASSSLGGVSPLHF
>TRBJ2-5|NA|NA|TRBV20-1
TGCAGTGCTAGTTGGCATCGTCAAGAGACCCAGTACTTC
CSASWHRQETQYF
>TRBJ1-5|NA|NA|TRBV6-1
TGTGCCAGCAGTCGGGGGTATAGCAATCAGCCCCAGCATTTT
CASSRGYSNQPQHF
>TRBJ1-2|NA|TRBD1|TRBV25-1
TGTGCCAGCAGTGAGTCGGACAGGGGGCTCTATGGCTACACCTTC
CASSESDRGLYGYTF
>TRBJ1-1|NA|TRBD1|TRBV6-2/TRBV6-3
TGTGCCAGCAGTAGGGACAGGGAAACCGATGAAGCTTTCTTT
CASSRDRETDEAFF
>TRBJ2-7|few|NA|TRBV7-2
TGTGCCAGCAGCGACTCCGGGACACCCGAGCAGTACTTC
CASSDSGTPEQYF
>TRBJ2-1|many|TRBD2|TRBV4-3
TGCGCCAGCAGCCAAGATCGGCTAGCGGGGCATTTAAGCTCCTACAATGAGCAGTTCTTC
CASSQDRLAGHLSSYNEQFF
>TRBJ2-7|NA|NA|TRBV6-5
TGTGCCAGCAGCCGGAGAAGCCAGGTCAGCTCCTACGAGCAGTACTTC
CASSRRSQVSSYEQYF
>TRBJ2-1|NA|TRBD2|TRBV6-2/TRBV6-3
TGTGCCAGCAGTTACGATGATAGGGGACTAGCGGGAGCCAGTAGCTCCTACAATGAGCAGTTCTTC
CASSYDDRGLAGASSSYNEQFF
>TRBJ2-3|few|TRBD2|TRBV6-2/TRBV6-3
TGTGCCAGCAAGCCGAGGCTAGCGGGAGAGATGGATACGCAGTATTTT
CASKPRLAGEMDTQYF
>TRBJ2-2|NA|TRBD2|TRBV5-5
TGTGCCAGCAGCCAACTAGCGGGAACGAACACCGGGGAGCTGTTTTTT
CASSQLAGTNTGELFF
>TRBJ2-5|many|NA|TRBV7-8
TGTGCCAGCAGCTTCGGAGCAAGAGAGACCCAGTACTTC
CASSFGARETQYF
>TRBJ2-1|NA|TRBD1|TRBV12-3/TRBV12-4
TGTGCCGGGGGGCAGGGGGCCAATGAGCAGTTCTTC
CAGGQGANEQFF
>TRBJ1-2|NA|NA|TRBV7-9
TGTGCCAGCAGCCCCTCGGGAGCGGTCGGAGGCTACACCTTC
CASSPSGAVGGYTF
>TRBJ2-1|NA|NA|TRBV7-4
TGTGCCAGCAGCTCTCGAGGACAAGACTACAATGAGCAGTTCTTC
CASSSRGQDYNEQFF
>TRBJ2-1|NA|TRBD2|TRBV28
TGTGCCAGCAGTTTAGGACTAGCGGGTTCCTACAATGAGCAGTTCTTC
CASSLGLAGSYNEQFF
>TRBJ2-1|NA|TRBD2|TRBV10-3
TGTGCCACCGCCTCGGGCGCGGGGGGCGTCAATGAGCAGTTCTTC
CATASGAGGVNEQFF
>TRBJ1-1|NA|NA|TRBV6-1
TGTGCCAGCAGACGTCAGGCTGAAGCTTTCTTT
CASRRQAEAFF
>TRBJ2-5|NA|NA|TRBV20-1
TGCAGTGCTAGGTTCAGTCCAGAGACCCAGTACTTC
CSARFSPETQYF